This T cell receptor (beta chain) was profiled in a study of Ad26.COV2.S vaccination and SARS-CoV-2 variants. Study-level background: Within the COV1001 Ad26.COV2.S trial arm, the donor was enrolled. Into the muscle, Ad26.COV2.S was dosed once or twice, 56 days apart. Study results and caveats: Substantial response breadth was reportedly seen for spike-specific CD8+ and CD4+ T cells after vaccination.

Note on this clone: Antigen: not known.

The ends were cut back, 0 bases at V and 7 bases at J, with 7 bases in the middle. Germline values: CDR1 LGHDT, CDR2 YNNKEL (reference sequence). The length of the CDR3 is 14 residues. The sample's treatment: around 19 received Ad26.COV2.S at low or high dose, single or two shots; 5 received placebo; per-sample allocation not given. The study sampled participants on day 63 after the first vaccine or placebo injection. Boston provided a donor who was an adult aged 18-55 years. Sequencing used immunoSEQ multiplex PCR; TCRdb keeps in-frame clones, though not all of them. Of 400,000 to 450,000 clones listed, roughly 90% are singletons.

This receptor was identified in a person between 18 and 65 years old who received the Ad26.COV2.S COVID-19 vaccine or a placebo. The specimen comprised peripheral blood, sampled in a trial of Ad26.COV2.S vaccine versus placebo. V is TRBV3-1 (or the pseudogene TRBV3-2) and J is TRBJ1-6; D gene unclear. CDR3 coding DNA: TGTGCCAGCAGCCAAGACTTTTGGAATTCACCCCTCCACTTT. This encodes CASSQDFWNSPLHF.